The 15 T cell receptor beta chains below come from one sample, sequenced in a study of OX40 agonist ivuxolimab in advanced cancers. Library construction relied on the immunoSEQ multiplex PCR assay. TCRdb retrieved this table from immuneACCESS and kept in-frame rearrangements only. Not all clones are present; in checked studies, unresolved V genes account for under half, and no reason is known for the remainder. The sample profile shows about 95,000 clones; approximately 86% of them were found once. Roughly 3.8% of the sample comes from the top ten. The sample consisted of CD4+ or CD8+ T cells sorted from blood, taken in a trial of the OX40 agonist ivuxolimab. Receptor source: an adult with an advanced solid tumor such as melanoma, head and neck, liver or kidney cancer.

This chain connects TRBV2 to TRBJ2-1, with D possibly being TRBD1 (5 bases). The V and J ends lost 3 bases and 4 bases respectively, with 10 bases between them. This CDR3 has 14 residues. The germline V gene encodes CDR1 SNHLY and CDR2 FYNNEI. The CDR3 coding sequence is TGTGCCAGCAGTGACGACAGCACTTACAATGAGCAGTTCTTC. It is translated as CASSDDSTYNEQFF.

The V call is TRBV10-3, the J call TRBJ1-2; D may be TRBD1 (5 bases). CDR1 is ENHRY, CDR2 SYGVKD, per germline. Trimming stripped 10 bases from V and 0 bases from J, with 15 bases between. This CDR3 region has 14 residues. The CDR3 DNA reads TGTGCCAGCAGGGCGGCGGGGGCTAACTATGGCTACACCTTC. It translates to CASRAAGANYGYTF.

The chain has TRBV16 and TRBJ2-5; maybe TRBD2 (5 bases). The germline gives CDR1 KGHSY, CDR2 FQNENV. Trimming shortened V by 2 bases and J by 2 bases, and 6 bases separated the two germline ends. There are 13 residues in the CDR3. The CDR3 sequence: CASSQGSQETQYF. The CDR3 DNA reads TGTGCCAGCAGCCAAGGGAGTCAAGAGACCCAGTACTTC. The full variable domain, completed using reference TRBV16 and TRBJ2-5, is GEEVAQTPKHLVRGEGQKAKLYCAPIKGHSYVFWYQQVLKNEFKFLISFQNENVFDETGMPKERFSAKCLPNSPCSLEIQATKLEDSAVYFCASSQGSQETQYFGPGTRLLVL.

The J gene is TRBJ2-2, the V gene TRBV11-1; possibly TRBD2 for D (6 bases). V lost 5 bases, J lost 4 bases, and 11 bases lay in between. Germline loops: CDR1 SGHAT, CDR2 FQDESV (reference sequence). The CDR3 has 14 residues. CDR3 nucleotide sequence: TGTGCCAGCAGCCGAATGGAGGGCACCGGGGAGCTGTTTTTT. Its protein is CASSRMEGTGELFF.

This chain connects TRBV28 to TRBJ1-2; a possible D gene is TRBD1 (6 bases). Trimming pared 9 bases from V and 8 bases from J, leaving 19 bases between. Germline values: CDR1 MDHEN, CDR2 SYDVKM. This CDR3 comprises 13 residues. CDR3 sequence: CASRGGGRSGYTF. The CDR3 coding sequence is TGTGCCAGTCGGGGGGGCGGGCGTAGCGGCTACACCTTC.

The rearrangement uses TRBV27 and TRBJ1-4; D may be TRBD1 (6 bases). Trimming took off 6 bases at V and 10 bases at J, with 18 bases between the two ends. The germline V gene has CDR1 MNHEY and CDR2 SMNVEV (reference sequence). The CDR3 length is 14 residues. The CDR3 region is CASRTNLRGGKLFF. CDR3 nucleotide sequence: TGTGCCAGCAGGACCAACCTCAGGGGAGGAAAACTGTTTTTT.

This clone was detected once. The rearrangement uses TRBV28 and TRBJ2-7; D perhaps matches TRBD1 (5 bases). This CDR3 region has 13 residues. Germline assignment: CDR1 MDHEN and CDR2 SYDVKM. The ends were cut back, 8 bases at V and 2 bases at J, with 13 bases in the middle. In nucleotides, the CDR3 is TGTGCCAGCTCATGGGGCAGAACCTACGAGCAGTACTTC. This encodes CASSWGRTYEQYF.

V is TRBV4-1 and J is TRBJ2-6; 8 nucleotides match TRBD2. V gave up 4 bases and J gave up 2 bases; unmatched junction bases: 13. The CDR3 has 19 residues. Looked up from germline, CDR1 is MGHRA and CDR2 is YSYEKL. CDR3 DNA: TGCGCCAGCAGCCCCTCCCGGGGGGGGCGCTTTGCTGGGGCCAACGTCCTGACTTTC. Its translation is CASSPSRGGRFAGANVLTF.

This chain links TRBV5-4 with TRBJ2-7; the D gene is possibly TRBD2 (6 bases). V shed 3 bases and J shed 6 bases, with 16 bases lying between them. Per germline, CDR1 SGHNT and CDR2 YYREEE (reference sequence). The CDR3 totals 14 residues. The CDR3 DNA is TGTGCCAGCAGCTCCATCGACTGGGGGGTCGAGCAGTACTTC. Translation gives CASSSIDWGVEQYF. The complete variable domain, with remaining parts taken from reference TRBV5-4 and TRBJ2-7, reads ETGVTQSPTHLIKTRGQQVTLRCSSQSGHNTVSWYQQALGQGPQFIFQYYREEENGRGNFPPRFSGLQFPNYSSELNVNALELDDSALYLCASSSIDWGVEQYFGPGTRLTVT.

The J gene is TRBJ1-2, the V gene TRBV14; D gene unclear. This CDR3 is 13 amino acids long. Germline CDR1 is SGHDN and CDR2 is FVKESK. V lost 3 bases and J lost 4, with 9 bases in between. Written as DNA, the CDR3 is TGTGCCAGCAGCCAGGACTTCTTCTATGGCTACACCTTC. Its protein is CASSQDFFYGYTF. The whole variable domain, filled in from reference TRBV14 and TRBJ1-2, reads EAGVTQFPSHSVIEKGQTVTLRCDPISGHDNLYWYRRVMGKEIKFLLHFVKESKQDESGMPNNRFLAERTGGTYSTLKVQPAELEDSGVYFCASSQDFFYGYTFGSGTRLTVV.

V usage is TRBV4-3 and J usage is TRBJ1-1; D possibly corresponds to TRBD1 (5 bases). The CDR3 has 15 residues. V was clipped by 1 base and J by 0 bases, with 9 bases between them. CDR1 and CDR2 (germline): LGHNA, YSLEER. CDR3 sequence (DNA): TGCGCCAGCAGCCAAGTTCAGGGAATGAACACTGAAGCTTTCTTT. Translation: CASSQVQGMNTEAFF.

The J gene is TRBJ2-1, the V gene TRBV12-5, with 10 bases aligning to TRBD2. This CDR3 region has 19 residues. J was trimmed by 6 bases and V by 0 bases; bases with no gene match: 14. Germline V gene data show CDR1 as LGHNT and CDR2 as FRNRAP. The CDR3 nucleotides read TGTGCTAGTGGTTTGGTACTGCGGTTCGGGGTAGCGGGAGGCAATGAGCAGTTCTTC. It is translated as CASGLVLRFGVAGGNEQFF.

The CDR3 reads CASSQWVYEQYF. CDR3 DNA sequence: TGTGCCAGCAGCCAATGGGTCTACGAGCAGTACTTC. This chain uses TRBV14 with TRBJ2-7; D is uncertain. Germline CDR1 SGHDN, CDR2 FVKESK. The CDR3 covers 12 residues. The germline V and J ends were trimmed by 2 bases and 3 bases, with 5 bases remaining between them.

The chain has TRBV19 and TRBJ2-1, with D unclear. CDR1 and CDR2 (germline): LNHDA, SQIVND (reference sequence). This CDR3 comprises 13 residues. V was cut by 5 bases and J by 8 bases, with 13 bases left in between. The CDR3 spells CASSFGPWDEQFF. For the CDR3, the DNA is TGTGCCAGTAGTTTTGGCCCCTGGGATGAGCAGTTCTTC.

This clone was recorded only once. CDR3 amino acids: CASSFNGVAEETQYF. CDR3 coding DNA: TGTGCCAGCAGTTTCAATGGGGTAGCGGAAGAGACCCAGTACTTC. The J gene is TRBJ2-5, the V gene TRBV28, with D possibly matching TRBD2 (6 bases). CDR3 length equals 15 residues. Trimming took 3 bases from V and 3 from J, leaving 14 bases between them. Per the germline V gene, CDR1 is MDHEN and CDR2 is SYDVKM.